This TCR beta chain was observed in a study of cytomegalovirus exposure and HLA in healthy donors. Turning to this clone: Its target is not known.

Trimming pared 3 bases from V and 3 bases from J, leaving 18 bases between. Germline CDR1 reads SGHRS; CDR2 reads YFSETQ. The CDR3 contains 16 residues. This PCR relied on a set of 60 Vbeta primers and 13 Jbeta primers. Repertoires were generated with immunoSEQ multiplex PCR, while TCRdb's copy carries only in-frame clones and drops some. The repertoire consists of approximately 200,000 clones, with about four fifths occurring once and the leading ten covering about 6%. Notes on the study in general: There were reportedly fewer N-insertions in an Asian-associated ancestry cluster than the approximately 670-donor mean, in a later analysis. By a later analysis, the bulk of CMV-associated TCR beta chains appeared HLA-restricted.

Sequencing was performed on PBMCs. This receptor was identified in a woman aged 25-40 years in good health and CMV-seropositive. V usage is TRBV5-1 and J usage is TRBJ1-2; D remains ambiguous. As DNA, the CDR3 is TGCGCCAGCAGCTCCGACTTCCGGGAGAAGGACTATGGCTACACCTTC. Translating it yields CASSSDFREKDYGYTF.